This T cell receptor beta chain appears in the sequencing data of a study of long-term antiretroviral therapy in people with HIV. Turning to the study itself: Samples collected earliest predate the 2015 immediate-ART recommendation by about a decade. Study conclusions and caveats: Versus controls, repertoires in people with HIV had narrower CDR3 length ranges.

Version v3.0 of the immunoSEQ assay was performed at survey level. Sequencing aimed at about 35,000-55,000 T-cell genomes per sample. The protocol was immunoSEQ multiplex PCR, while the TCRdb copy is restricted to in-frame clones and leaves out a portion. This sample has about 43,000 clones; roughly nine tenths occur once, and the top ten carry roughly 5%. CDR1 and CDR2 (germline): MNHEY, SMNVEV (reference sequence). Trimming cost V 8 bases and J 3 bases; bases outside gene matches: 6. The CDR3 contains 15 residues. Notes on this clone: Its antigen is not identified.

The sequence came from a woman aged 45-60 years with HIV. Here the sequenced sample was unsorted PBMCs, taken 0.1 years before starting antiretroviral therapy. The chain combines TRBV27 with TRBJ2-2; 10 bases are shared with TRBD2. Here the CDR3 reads CASPALAGYTGELFF. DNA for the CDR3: TGTGCCAGCCCTGCACTAGCGGGGTACACCGGGGAGCTGTTTTTT.